This T cell receptor (beta chain) was obtained from a study of T cell changes during pregnancy in multiple sclerosis. Generated by immunoSEQ multiplex PCR, the TCRdb table keeps only in-frame clones and is missing some. This table has roughly 27,000 clones, about 92% appearing once. The V gene lost 0 bases and the J gene lost 0 bases, with 5 bases spanning the gap. The germline CDR1 and CDR2 sequences are SGHTA and FQGNSA. This CDR3 is 14 amino acids long. The input for sequencing was CD4+ T cells from peripheral blood mononuclear cells, taken in the first trimester of pregnancy. The rearrangement joins TRBV7-2 to TRBJ1-1; D is uncertain. The receptor's source is a female donor with multiple sclerosis, enrolled in a pregnancy study. DNA of the CDR3: TGTGCCAGCAGCTTAGCAGTAGTGAACACTGAAGCTTTCTTT. Translated: CASSLAVVNTEAFF.